This T cell receptor beta chain came from a study of blood T cell repertoires in COVID-19. As for the study in general: COVID-19 samples from acute and convalescent phases originated in the United States, Italy and Spain.

CDR3 size: 14 residues. CDR1 and CDR2 (germline): SGHTA, FQGNSA. V lost 5 bases and J lost 6; bases outside the gene matches: 8. Original processing notes: Estimation of nucleated cell counts was performed using reference gene primer amplification. The protocol was immunoSEQ multiplex PCR, while the TCRdb copy is restricted to in-frame clones and leaves out a portion. V and J calls plus clone size are reproduced from that table; the DNA served to infer D and trimming. The sample lists 310,000 or so clones, about 88% occurring once. Sequencing used peripheral blood. The receptor was derived from a man aged 70-80 years with acute or convalescent COVID-19. The chain uses TRBV7-2 and TRBJ2-7; 9 nucleotides line up with TRBD1. CDR3 amino acids: CASSEQGALGEQYF. The CDR3 nucleotides read TGTGCCAGCAGCGAACAGGGGGCGCTGGGCGAGCAGTACTTC.